These 5 T cell receptor beta chains share one sample of origin, sequenced in a study of blood T cell repertoires in COVID-19. Produced via immunoSEQ multiplex PCR; TCRdb's table is partial and in-frame only. The sample holds some 180,000 clones, around 90% seen once. The sequencing input was peripheral blood. All receptors derive from a man in his forties with active or convalescent COVID-19.

The sample holds a few counts of this clone. The chain employs TRBV7-2 and TRBJ2-3; 9 bases fit TRBD2. CDR1 and CDR2 from the germline V gene are SGHTA and FQGNSA. Trimming removed 5 bases from V and 8 bases from J; junction bases left unmatched: 14. The CDR3 extends over 16 amino acids. The CDR3 nucleotides read TGTGCCAGCAGCCAAAGGGCGGGAGGGGCGCTTGGTACGCAGTATTTT. Protein sequence: CASSQRAGGALGTQYF.

The V and J genes are TRBV6-1 and TRBJ1-6; weak D call: TRBD1 (5 bases). The length of the CDR3 is 15 residues. From germline, CDR1 is MNHNS and CDR2 SASEGT. With 3 bases removed from V and 6 bases from J, the gap between germline ends came to 12 bases. CDR3 nucleotide sequence: TGTGCCAGCAGTGACCCAGACAGAATTAATTCACCCCTCCACTTT. As protein: CASSDPDRINSPLHF.

The V and J genes are TRBV7-2 and TRBJ2-7; the match to TRBD1 covers 8 bases. The CDR3 runs 15 residues. Trimming took 3 bases from V and 0 from J; bases not matched to a gene: 4. From germline, CDR1 is SGHTA and CDR2 FQGNSA. The CDR3 protein is CASSLTGASSYEQYF. DNA of the CDR3: TGTGCCAGCAGCTTGACAGGGGCGAGCTCCTACGAGCAGTACTTC.

The genes are TRBV2 and TRBJ2-2, with 7 bases matching TRBD2. J lost 6 bases, V lost 3 bases, and 13 bases had no gene match. CDR3 size: 17 residues. CDR1 is SNHLY and CDR2 is FYNNEI in the germline V gene. The CDR3 DNA is TGTGCCAGCAGTGAGACGGCGGGAGCGCCCGTCGCCGGGGAGCTGTTTTTT. This encodes CASSETAGAPVAGELFF.

V usage is TRBV5-5 and J usage is TRBJ2-2; D not resolved. V lost 0 bases, J lost 7 bases, and 19 bases lay in between. The CDR3 contains 17 residues. Germline CDR1 and CDR2: SGHKS and YYEKEE (reference sequence). The chain's CDR3 is CASSLGSGRPIGGELFF. As DNA, the CDR3 is TGTGCCAGCAGCTTGGGGTCAGGCAGGCCTATCGGCGGGGAGCTGTTTTTT. The whole variable domain, remainder taken from reference TRBV5-5 and TRBJ2-2, is DAGVTQSPTHLIKTRGQQVTLRCSPISGHKSVSWYQQVLGQGPQFIFQYYEKEERGRGNFPDRFSARQFPNYSSELNVNALLLGDSALYLCASSLGSGRPIGGELFFGEGSRLTVL.